These 13 T cell receptor beta chains share one sample of origin, sequenced in a study of CD8 T cells in ankylosing spondylitis. TCRdb processed the 5' RACE reads anew with MiXCR; each CDR3 protein has one entry. The repertoire holds fewer than 25,000 distinct CDR3 sequences, with over 10% as singletons. What was sequenced was blood. The receptors come from a male donor with ankylosing spondylitis or in good health (not recorded which).

This clonotype was counted ten times or more. The rearrangement joins TRBV20-1 to TRBJ2-1; 12 bases agree with TRBD2. The V and J ends lost 3 bases and 0 bases, in that order; junction bases with no gene match: 6. The CDR3 is 17 residues long. Per germline, CDR1 DFQATT and CDR2 SNEGSKA (reference sequence). This chain's CDR3 is CSASHGLAGRSYNEQFF. Here the CDR3 DNA reads TGCAGTGCTAGTCACGGACTAGCGGGACGCTCCTACAATGAGCAGTTCTTC.

CDR3 sequence: CASSPTGRGRAGDTQYF. In nucleotides, the CDR3 is TGTGCCAGCAGCCCTACCGGGCGAGGCAGGGCGGGAGATACGCAGTATTTT. This chain links TRBV3-1 with TRBJ2-3; D could derive from TRBD1 or TRBD2 (5 bases each). V lost 4 bases to trimming and J lost 5 bases, with 22 bases between them. The CDR3 is made up of 17 amino acids. CDR1 LGHDT and CDR2 YNNKEL come from the germline V gene (reference sequence).

V is TRBV4-3 and J is TRBJ2-4; perhaps D is TRBD1 or TRBD2 (6 bases each). Germline CDR1 LGHNA, CDR2 YSLEER. The CDR3 is made up of 16 amino acids. V lost 4 bases and J lost 1, with 14 bases in between. The CDR3 reads CASSLNPGGAKNIQYF. For the CDR3, the DNA is TGCGCCAGCAGCCTAAACCCCGGGGGCGCCAAAAACATTCAGTACTTC.

The genes are TRBV7-2 and TRBJ2-1; D might be TRBD1 or TRBD2, each matching 6 bases. Trimming shortened V by 1 base and J by 5 bases, and 15 bases separated the two germline ends. This CDR3 is 16 amino acids long. The germline V gene has CDR1 SGHTA and CDR2 FQGNSA. This CDR3 is CASSLGRGQRNNEQFF. As DNA, the CDR3 is TGTGCCAGCAGCTTAGGACGGGGGCAGCGAAACAATGAGCAGTTCTTC.

V and J are TRBV7-2 and TRBJ2-3, with D tentatively TRBD2 (6 bases). CDR1 is SGHTA and CDR2 is FQGNSA in the germline V gene. The ends were cut back, 5 bases at V and 2 bases at J, with 11 bases in the middle. The CDR3 sequence is 14 residues long. CDR3 residues: CASSDRRATDTQYF. CDR3 bases: TGTGCCAGCAGCGACCGGAGGGCCACAGATACGCAGTATTTT.

This clonotype was observed many times. This chain links TRBV20-1 with TRBJ1-1, with TRBD1 as a possible D gene (6 bases). The CDR3 covers 13 residues. CDR1 is DFQATT and CDR2 is SNEGSKA in the germline V gene (reference sequence). Deletions cut 4 bases from V and 7 bases from J, with 16 bases between. As DNA, the CDR3 is TGCAGTGCTAACCCGGACAGTGCTCTTGAAGCTTTCTTT. Translated: CSANPDSALEAFF.

This clonotype has only a few counts. The chain is built from TRBV18 and TRBJ2-3; D gene uncertain. The V gene's germline CDR1 is KGHSH and CDR2 LQKENI. The CDR3 loop spans 14 amino acids. Trimming left V 3 bases short and J 1 base short, with 8 bases between. The CDR3 DNA follows: TGTGCCAGCTCACCCATCCCGGGCACAGATACGCAGTATTTT. As protein: CASSPIPGTDTQYF.

In this sample, this clonotype turned up a few times. J is TRBJ2-2 and V is TRBV4-1; no reliable D call. This CDR3 has 14 residues. Looked up from germline, CDR1 is MGHRA and CDR2 is YSYEKL. V lost 11 bases and J 1 base, leaving 14 bases between the germline ends. The DNA for the CDR3 is TGCGCCGTCGGAGAACCGATGAACACCGGGGAGCTGTTTTTT. Its translation is CAVGEPMNTGELFF.

This clonotype was observed a handful of times. This chain connects TRBV29-1 to TRBJ2-7; weak D call: TRBD2 (6 bases). This CDR3 contains 13 residues. Germline lookup yields CDR1 SQVTM and CDR2 ANQGSEA. V dropped 4 bases and J dropped 3 bases, with 13 bases sitting between them. The CDR3 bases are TGCAGCGTTGTTGGCGGGGCCAGCTACGAGCAGTACTTC. Translating it yields CSVVGGASYEQYF.

This clonotype has a count of ten or more. V is TRBV12-3 or TRBV12-4 and J is TRBJ2-1, with 7 positions matching TRBD2. The CDR3 contains 15 residues. Trimming cost V 0 bases and J 1 base; bases outside gene matches: 0. CDR3 sequence: CASSLAGGSYNEQFF. The CDR3 DNA sequence: TGTGCCAGCAGTTTAGCGGGGGGGTCCTACAATGAGCAGTTCTTC.

The chain recombines TRBV11-2 with TRBJ2-3, with TRBD2 matching over 8 bases. With 2 bases clipped from V and 8 bases from J, the junction kept 12 bases outside the gene matches. The CDR3 consists of 16 residues. Germline V gene sequence: CDR1 SGHAT, CDR2 FQNNGV. The DNA for the CDR3 is TGTGCCAGCAGCTTATTAGGGGGTAGCGGGATTGGTACGCAGTATTTT. This gives the protein CASSLLGGSGIGTQYF.

The V call is TRBV5-6, the J call TRBJ2-5; the match to TRBD1 covers 11 bases. V dropped 3 bases and J dropped 2; count of bases not matched to a gene: 9. The CDR3 is 17 amino acids. CDR1 is SGHDT, CDR2 YYEEEE, per germline. The chain's CDR3 is CASSSSRTGGRQETQYF. The CDR3 DNA reads TGTGCCAGCAGCTCAAGTCGGACAGGGGGCCGGCAAGAGACCCAGTACTTC.

This clonotype appeared a few times. The chain combines TRBV7-2 with TRBJ2-1; the D gene is possibly TRBD2 (7 bases). The V and J ends lost 0 bases and 3 bases respectively, with 9 bases between them. Germline V gene lookup returns CDR1 SGHTA and CDR2 FQGNSA. The CDR3 is 15 residues long. The DNA for the CDR3 is TGTGCCAGCAGCTTAGCGGGGGGGCACTACAATGAGCAGTTCTTC. Amino acids: CASSLAGGHYNEQFF.